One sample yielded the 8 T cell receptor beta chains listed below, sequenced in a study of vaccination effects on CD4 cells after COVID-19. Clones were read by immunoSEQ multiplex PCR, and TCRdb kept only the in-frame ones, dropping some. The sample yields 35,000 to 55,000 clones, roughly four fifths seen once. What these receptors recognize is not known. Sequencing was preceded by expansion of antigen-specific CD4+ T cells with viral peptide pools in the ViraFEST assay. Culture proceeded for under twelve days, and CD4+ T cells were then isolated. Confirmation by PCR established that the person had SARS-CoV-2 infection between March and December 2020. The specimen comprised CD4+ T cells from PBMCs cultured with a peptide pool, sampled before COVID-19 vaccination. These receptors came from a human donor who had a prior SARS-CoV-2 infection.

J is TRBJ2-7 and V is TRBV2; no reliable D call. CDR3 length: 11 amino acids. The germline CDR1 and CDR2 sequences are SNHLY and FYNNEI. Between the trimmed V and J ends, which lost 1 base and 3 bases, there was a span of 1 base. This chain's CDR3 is CASSEDYEQYF. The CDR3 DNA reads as TGTGCCAGCAGTGAAGACTACGAGCAGTACTTC.

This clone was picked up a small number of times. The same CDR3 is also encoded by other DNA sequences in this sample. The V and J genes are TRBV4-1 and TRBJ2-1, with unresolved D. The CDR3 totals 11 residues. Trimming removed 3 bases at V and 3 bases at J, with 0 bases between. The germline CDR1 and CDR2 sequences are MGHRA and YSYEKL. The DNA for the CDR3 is TGCGCCAGCAGCCACTACAATGAGCAGTTCTTC. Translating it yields CASSHYNEQFF.

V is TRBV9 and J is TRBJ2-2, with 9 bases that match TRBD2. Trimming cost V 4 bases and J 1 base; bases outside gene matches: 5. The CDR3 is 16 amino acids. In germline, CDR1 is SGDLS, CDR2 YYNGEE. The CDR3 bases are TGTGCCAGCAGCCTCCGACTAGCGGTGAACACCGGGGAGCTGTTTTTT. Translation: CASSLRLAVNTGELFF. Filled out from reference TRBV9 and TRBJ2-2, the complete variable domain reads DSGVTQTPKHLITATGQRVTLRCSPRSGDLSVYWYQQSLDQGLQFLIQYYNGEERAKGNILERFSAQQFPDLHSELNLSSLELGDSALYFCASSLRLAVNTGELFFGEGSRLTVL.

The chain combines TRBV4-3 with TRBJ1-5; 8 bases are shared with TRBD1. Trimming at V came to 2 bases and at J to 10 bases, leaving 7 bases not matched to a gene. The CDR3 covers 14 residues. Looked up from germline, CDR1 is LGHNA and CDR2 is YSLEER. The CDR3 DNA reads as TGCGCCAGCAGCCAATCGACAGGGGAATATCCCCAGCATTTT. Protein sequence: CASSQSTGEYPQHF.

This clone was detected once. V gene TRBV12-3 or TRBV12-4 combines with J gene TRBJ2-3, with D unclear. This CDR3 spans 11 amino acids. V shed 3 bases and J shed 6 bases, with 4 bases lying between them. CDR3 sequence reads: CASSFWDTQYF. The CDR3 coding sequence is TGTGCCAGCAGTTTTTGGGATACGCAGTATTTT.

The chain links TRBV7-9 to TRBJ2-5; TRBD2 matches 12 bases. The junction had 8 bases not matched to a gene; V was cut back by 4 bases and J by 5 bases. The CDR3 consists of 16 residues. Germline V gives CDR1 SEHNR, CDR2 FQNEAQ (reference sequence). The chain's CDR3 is CASSWRRLAGDETQYF. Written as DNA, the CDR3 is TGTGCCAGCAGCTGGAGAAGACTAGCGGGAGATGAGACCCAGTACTTC.

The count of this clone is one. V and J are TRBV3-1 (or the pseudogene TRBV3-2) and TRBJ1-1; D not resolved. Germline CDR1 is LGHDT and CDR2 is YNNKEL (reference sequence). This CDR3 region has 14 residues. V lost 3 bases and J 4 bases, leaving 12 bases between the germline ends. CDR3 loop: CASSHWGIGTEAFF. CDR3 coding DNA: TGTGCCAGCAGCCATTGGGGTATCGGCACTGAAGCTTTCTTT.

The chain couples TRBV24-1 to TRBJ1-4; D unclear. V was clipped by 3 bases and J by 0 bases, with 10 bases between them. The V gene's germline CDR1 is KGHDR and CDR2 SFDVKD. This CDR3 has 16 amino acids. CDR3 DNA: TGTGCCACCAGTGATGGAGGCCCCTCAACTAATGAAAAACTGTTTTTT. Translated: CATSDGGPSTNEKLFF.